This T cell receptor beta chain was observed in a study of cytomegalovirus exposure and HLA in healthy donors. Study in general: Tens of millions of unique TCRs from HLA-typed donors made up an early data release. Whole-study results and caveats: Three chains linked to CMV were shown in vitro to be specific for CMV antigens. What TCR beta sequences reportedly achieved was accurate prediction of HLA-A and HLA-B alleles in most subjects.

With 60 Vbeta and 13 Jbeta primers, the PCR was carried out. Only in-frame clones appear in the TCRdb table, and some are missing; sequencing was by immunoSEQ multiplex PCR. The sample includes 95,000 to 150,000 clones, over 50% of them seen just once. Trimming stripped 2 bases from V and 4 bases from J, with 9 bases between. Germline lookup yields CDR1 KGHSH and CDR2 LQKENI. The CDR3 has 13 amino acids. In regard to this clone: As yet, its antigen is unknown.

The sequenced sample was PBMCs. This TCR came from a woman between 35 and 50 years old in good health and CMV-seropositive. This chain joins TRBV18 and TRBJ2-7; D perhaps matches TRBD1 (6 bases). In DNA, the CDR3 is TGTGCCAGCTCACCAAGCAGGGGTTACGAGCAGTACTTC. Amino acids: CASSPSRGYEQYF.